This T cell receptor (beta chain) was obtained from a study of control samples from healthy donors and cancer patients. Here immunoSEQ multiplex PCR was the method, and the copy in TCRdb shows in-frame clones only, minus some. The data contain about 26,000 clones, approximately 78% of them seen just once; the ten biggest clones take up around a quarter. This CDR3 has 12 residues. Germline V gives CDR1 SGHNT, CDR2 YYREEE (reference sequence). V lost 5 bases and J lost 7, with 12 bases in between. The genes are TRBV5-4 and TRBJ1-1, with a weak D call TRBD1 (5 bases). The sequenced sample consisted of PBMCs. This clonotype was obtained from a man between 60 and 75 years old with colorectal cancer. This chain's CDR3 is CASREGYGEAFF. As DNA, the CDR3 is TGTGCCAGCAGAGAGGGGTATGGTGAAGCTTTCTTT.